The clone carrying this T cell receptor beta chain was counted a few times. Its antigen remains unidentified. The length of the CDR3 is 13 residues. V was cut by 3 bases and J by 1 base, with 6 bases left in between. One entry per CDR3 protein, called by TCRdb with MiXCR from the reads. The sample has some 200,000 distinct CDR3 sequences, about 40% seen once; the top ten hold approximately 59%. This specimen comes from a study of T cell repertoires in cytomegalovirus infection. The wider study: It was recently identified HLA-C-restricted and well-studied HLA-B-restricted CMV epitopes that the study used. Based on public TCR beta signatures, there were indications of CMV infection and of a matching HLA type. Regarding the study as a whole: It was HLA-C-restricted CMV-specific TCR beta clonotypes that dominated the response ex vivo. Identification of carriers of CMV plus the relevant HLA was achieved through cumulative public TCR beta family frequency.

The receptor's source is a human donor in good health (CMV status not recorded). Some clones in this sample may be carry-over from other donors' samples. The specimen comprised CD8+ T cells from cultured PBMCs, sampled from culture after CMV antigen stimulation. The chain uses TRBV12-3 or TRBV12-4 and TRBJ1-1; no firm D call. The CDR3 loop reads CASSFNTNTEAFF. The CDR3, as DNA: TGTGCCAGCAGTTTCAACACGAACACTGAAGCTTTCTTT.